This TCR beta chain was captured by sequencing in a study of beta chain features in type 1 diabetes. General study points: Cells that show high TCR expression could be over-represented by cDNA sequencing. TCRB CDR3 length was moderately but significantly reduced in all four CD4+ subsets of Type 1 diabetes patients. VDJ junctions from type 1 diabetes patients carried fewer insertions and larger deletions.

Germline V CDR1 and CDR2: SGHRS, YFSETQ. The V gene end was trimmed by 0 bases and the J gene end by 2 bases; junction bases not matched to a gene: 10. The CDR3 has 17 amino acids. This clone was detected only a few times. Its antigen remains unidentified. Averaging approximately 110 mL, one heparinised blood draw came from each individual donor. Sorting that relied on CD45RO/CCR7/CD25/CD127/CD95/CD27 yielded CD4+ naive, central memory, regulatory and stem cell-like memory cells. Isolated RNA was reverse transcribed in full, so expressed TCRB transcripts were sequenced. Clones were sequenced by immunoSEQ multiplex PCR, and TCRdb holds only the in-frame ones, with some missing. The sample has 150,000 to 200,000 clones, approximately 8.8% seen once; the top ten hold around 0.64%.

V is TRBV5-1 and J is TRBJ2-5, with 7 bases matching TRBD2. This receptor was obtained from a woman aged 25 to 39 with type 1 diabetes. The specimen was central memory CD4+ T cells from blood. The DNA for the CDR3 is TGCGCCAGCAGCTTGGCGGCCGGGGCTAGCGGACAAGAGACCCAGTACTTC. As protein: CASSLAAGASGQETQYF.